This T cell receptor (beta chain) stems from a study of T cells in Graves' hyperthyroidism and ophthalmopathy. Disease duration was under 3 months in the ophthalmopathy patients, who also had a Clinical Activity Score of at least 3 and a NOSPECS grade of at least 4. Those patients with uncontrolled infection, other autoimmune disease, pregnancy or lactation were excluded. Roughly 9.1 ml of fresh peripheral blood supplied the PBMCs. After removal of 3 bases from V and 4 bases from J, the junction contained 6 bases not matched to a gene. This CDR3 contains 17 residues. CDR1 SGDLS and CDR2 YYNGEE come from the germline V gene. This clonotype was found a few times. TCR beta CDR3 sequences were amplified from RNA transcripts. When the TCR CDR3 underwent first-round RT-PCR, the HTBI primer set was used. TCRdb re-called the multiplex PCR reads with MiXCR, one entry per CDR3 protein. The sample gives roughly 250,000 distinct CDR3 sequences, less than 20% of which show up once; around 28% is in the top ten.

The rearrangement uses TRBV9 and TRBJ2-3; 15 nucleotides agree with TRBD2. Sequenced sample: blood. This sequence was found in a woman between 18 and 30 years old with Graves' ophthalmopathy. The CDR3, as DNA: TGTGCCAGCAGCGGTTGGACTAGCGGGAGGGCCCCAGATACGCAGTATTTT. This encodes CASSGWTSGRAPDTQYF.